This TCR beta chain is drawn from a study of T cells in tuberculosis. Some clones are missing from TCRdb's copy, which holds only in-frame ones; the method was immunoSEQ multiplex PCR. The sample lists tens of thousands of clones, nearly 97% occurring once. A word on this clone: The antigen remains unidentified.

Findings and limits, study-wide: Shorter CDR3-alpha in active tuberculosis partly drove smaller distances.

The CDR3 consists of 13 residues. V lost 7 bases to trimming and J lost 3 bases, with 15 bases between them. Looked up from germline, CDR1 is SQVTM and CDR2 is ANQGSEA. Input material: PBMCs. The sequence derives from a donor between 10 and 35 years old with latent tuberculosis or without tuberculosis infection. The chain links TRBV29-1 to TRBJ1-1; maybe TRBD1 (6 bases). The CDR3 DNA is TGCAGCGCCACTACAGGGCCGCACACTGAAGCTTTCTTT. Protein: CSATTGPHTEAFF.